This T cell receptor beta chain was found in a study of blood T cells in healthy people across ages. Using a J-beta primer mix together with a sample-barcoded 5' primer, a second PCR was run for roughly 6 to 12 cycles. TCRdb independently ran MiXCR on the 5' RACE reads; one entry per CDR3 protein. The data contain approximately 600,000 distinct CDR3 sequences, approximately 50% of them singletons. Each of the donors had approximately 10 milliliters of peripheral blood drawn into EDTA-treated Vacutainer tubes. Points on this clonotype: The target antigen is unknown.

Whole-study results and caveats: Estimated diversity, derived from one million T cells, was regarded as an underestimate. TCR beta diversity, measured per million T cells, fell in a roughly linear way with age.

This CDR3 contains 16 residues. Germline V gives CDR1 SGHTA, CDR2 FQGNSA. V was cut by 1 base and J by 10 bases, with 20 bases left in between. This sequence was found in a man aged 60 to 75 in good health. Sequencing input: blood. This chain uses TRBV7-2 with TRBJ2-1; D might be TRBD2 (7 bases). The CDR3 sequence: CASSLGGGASSYEQFF. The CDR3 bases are TGTGCCAGCAGCTTAGGCGGGGGCGCAAGCTCCTACGAGCAGTTCTTC.